What follows is one TCR beta chain and its context. No antigen is known for it. No base quality values were provided; no much bigger clone lies one nucleotide off. The library relied on RT-PCR. Sequencer: NextSeq 550. Using fastp at Q25 and MiXCR, TCRdb reprocessed the public reads and kept productive beta chains. Every CDR3 protein is listed once, alongside the most common genes and DNA of its rows. The sample yields approximately 170,000 distinct CDR3 sequences; approximately 31% were counted once. The ten largest clones take up 3.2% of the sample. This record comes from a study of patients and donors after allogeneic stem cell transplantation (TCRdb year 2020). The clonotype originates from a human donor who was either an allogeneic HSCT recipient or a stem cell or donor lymphocyte infusion donor (not recorded which). It is not recorded whose cells these are; they may come from a transplant donor. Input material: blood, either unsorted or a sorted T cell fraction (not recorded which).

CDR3 sequence: CAGTPWGTIQETQYF. The nucleotide sequence reads TGTGCCGGCACCCCTTGGGGGACTATCCAAGAGACCCAGTACTTC. The chain links TRBV12-3 or TRBV12-4 with TRBJ2-5, with TRBD2 identical over 7 junction bases. Measured from the cysteine to the phenylalanine, the CDR3 is 15 residues long. The read is trimmed to its CDR3 DNA, 45 bases read in frame from base 1. V is trimmed back by 11 bases and J by 1 base, and the junction contains 13 bases that no gene match accounts for.